This T cell receptor (beta chain) originates from a study of cytotoxic CD8 clonotypes in ibrutinib-treated CLL. The wider study: The response samples were taken once patients had been treated for a median of about 12 months, range 6 to 36. Sequenced samples delivered averages of around 260,000 productive templates and roughly 94,000 productive rearrangements.

Germline CDR1 is SGHRS and CDR2 is YFSETQ. V shed 4 bases, J shed 7 bases, and the junction held 8 bases outside the gene matches. The CDR3 is 15 residues long. Remarks on this clone: Its antigen remains unidentified.

Regarding the study as a whole: Clonality rose at ibrutinib response and fell back toward baseline at progression. Public clonotypes, found uncommonly, either contracted or stayed stable on treatment.

Libraries were prepared by immunoSEQ multiplex PCR; TCRdb keeps only in-frame clonotypes and omits some of them. The sample yields 150,000 or so clones, 81% seen once. The sequenced sample was PBMCs, obtained after 12 months of ibrutinib treatment. This chain joins TRBV5-1 and TRBJ2-2; 9 bases fit TRBD1. This TCR was recovered from a human donor with chronic lymphocytic leukemia. The CDR3 DNA reads as TGCGCCAGCAGCATTACCGGGACAGGGTACGGGGAGCTGTTTTTT. Translating gives CASSITGTGYGELFF.